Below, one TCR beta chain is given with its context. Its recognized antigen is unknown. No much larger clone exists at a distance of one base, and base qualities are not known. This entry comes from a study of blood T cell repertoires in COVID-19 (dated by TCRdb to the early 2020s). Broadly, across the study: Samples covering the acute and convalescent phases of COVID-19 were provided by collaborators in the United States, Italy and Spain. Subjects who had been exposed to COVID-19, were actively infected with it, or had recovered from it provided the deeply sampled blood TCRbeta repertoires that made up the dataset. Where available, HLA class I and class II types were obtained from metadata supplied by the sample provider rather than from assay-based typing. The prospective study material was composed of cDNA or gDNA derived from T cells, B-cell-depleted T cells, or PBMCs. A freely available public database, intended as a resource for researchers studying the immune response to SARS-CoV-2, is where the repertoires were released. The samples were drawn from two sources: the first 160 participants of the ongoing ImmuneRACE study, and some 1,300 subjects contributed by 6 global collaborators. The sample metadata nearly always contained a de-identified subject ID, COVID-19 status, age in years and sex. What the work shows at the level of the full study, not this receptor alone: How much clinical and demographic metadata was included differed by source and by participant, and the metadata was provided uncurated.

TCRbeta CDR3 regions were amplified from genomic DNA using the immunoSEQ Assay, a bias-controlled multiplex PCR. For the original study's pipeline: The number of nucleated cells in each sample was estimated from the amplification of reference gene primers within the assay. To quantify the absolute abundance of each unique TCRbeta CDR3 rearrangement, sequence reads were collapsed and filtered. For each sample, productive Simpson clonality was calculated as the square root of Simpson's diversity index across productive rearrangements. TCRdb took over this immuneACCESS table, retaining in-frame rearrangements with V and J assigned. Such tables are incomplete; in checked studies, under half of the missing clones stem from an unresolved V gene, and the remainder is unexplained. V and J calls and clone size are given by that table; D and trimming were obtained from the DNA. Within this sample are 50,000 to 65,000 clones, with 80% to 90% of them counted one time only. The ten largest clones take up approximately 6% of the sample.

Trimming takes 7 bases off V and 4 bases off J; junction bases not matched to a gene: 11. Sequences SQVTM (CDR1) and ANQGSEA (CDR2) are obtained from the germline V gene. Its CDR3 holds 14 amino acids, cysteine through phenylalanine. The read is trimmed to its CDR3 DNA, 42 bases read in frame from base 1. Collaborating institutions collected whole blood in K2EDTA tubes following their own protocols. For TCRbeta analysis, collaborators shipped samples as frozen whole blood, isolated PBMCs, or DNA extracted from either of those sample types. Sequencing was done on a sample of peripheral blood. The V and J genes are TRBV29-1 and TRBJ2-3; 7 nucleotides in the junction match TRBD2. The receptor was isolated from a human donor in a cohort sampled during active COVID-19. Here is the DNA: TGCAGCGCCGCCGGCGGGAGTCAAGCAGATACGCAGTATTTT. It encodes CSAAGGSQADTQYF.